The entry below describes one T cell receptor beta chain. The sample originates from a study of blood T cell repertoires in COVID-19. The wider study: There were acute and convalescent COVID-19 samples, and they came from the United States, Italy and Spain. T cells, B-cell-depleted T cells, or PBMCs provided the cDNA or gDNA that served as material.

In the authors' workflow: Amplification of reference gene primers provided the estimated nucleated cell counts. Method: immunoSEQ multiplex PCR; TCRdb's copy keeps in-frame clones and lacks some. V and J calls and clone size are copied from that table; D and trimming were computed from the DNA. The sample contains around 93,000 clones, roughly 89% of which appear only once. The CDR3 covers 16 residues. CDR1 is KGHDR, CDR2 SFDVKD, per germline. V lost 0 bases and J 1 base, leaving 8 bases between the germline ends. This clonotype was sampled from a human donor in a cohort sampled during active COVID-19. The sample was peripheral blood. The V and J genes are TRBV24-1 and TRBJ2-2; D not certain. CDR3 coding DNA: TGTGCCACCAGTGATTTGTCAGAAAAGAACACCGGGGAGCTGTTTTTT. Protein sequence: CATSDLSEKNTGELFF.